The 24 T cell receptor beta chains below were found in one sample sequenced in a study of cytomegalovirus exposure and HLA in healthy donors. PCR primers comprised 60 Vbeta and 13 Jbeta primers. Some clones are missing from TCRdb's copy, which holds only in-frame ones; the method was immunoSEQ multiplex PCR. The table lists some 150,000 clones, around 74% of them singletons, with around 3.1% in the top ten. Sequenced material: PBMCs. The receptors come from a female donor in good health and CMV-seronegative.

This clone was found once. J is TRBJ2-1 and V is TRBV4-2; D possibly corresponds to TRBD2 (6 bases). Germline CDR1 LGHNA, CDR2 YNFKEQ. V was pared by 0 bases and J by 4 bases, with 7 bases between. This CDR3 has 14 amino acids. CDR3 sequence (DNA): TGTGCCAGCAGCCAAGAGGGGACTTACAATGAGCAGTTCTTC. It encodes CASSQEGTYNEQFF.

This rearrangement joins TRBV28 to TRBJ1-5, with D maybe TRBD1 (5 bases). The germline CDR1 and CDR2 sequences are MDHEN and SYDVKM. The CDR3 spans 16 residues. Deletions cut 7 bases from V and 3 bases from J, with 19 bases between. The CDR3 here is CASNPVGRVVNQPQHF. CDR3 sequence (DNA): TGTGCCAGCAACCCCGTAGGCAGGGTGGTCAATCAGCCCCAGCATTTT.

The chain employs TRBV9 and TRBJ2-1; possible D gene TRBD2, 5 bases. The germline gives CDR1 SGDLS, CDR2 YYNGEE. The CDR3 sequence is 18 residues long. V lost 0 bases to trimming and J lost 2 bases, with 18 bases between them. The CDR3 region has the DNA TGTGCCAGCAGCGTAGCCCCTGGGAAGGGAGCCCCCTACAATGAGCAGTTCTTC. It specifies CASSVAPGKGAPYNEQFF.

V and J are TRBV27 and TRBJ2-7, with D perhaps matching TRBD1 (6 bases). The CDR3 has 13 residues. Germline CDR1 and CDR2: MNHEY and SMNVEV (reference sequence). V dropped 3 bases and J dropped 5 bases, with 11 bases sitting between them. The CDR3: CASSFGSGDEQYF. The CDR3 DNA reads TGTGCCAGCAGTTTCGGGTCAGGGGACGAGCAGTACTTC.

The gene calls are TRBV5-4 and TRBJ2-7, with 10 bases identical to TRBD1. The CDR3 is made up of 14 amino acids. Germline lookup yields CDR1 SGHNT and CDR2 YYREEE (reference sequence). With V trimmed by 4 bases and J by 2 bases, 3 bases remained unmatched. This CDR3 is CASSRDRGAYEQYF. The CDR3 DNA reads TGTGCCAGCAGCCGGGACAGGGGTGCCTACGAGCAGTACTTC.

The chain carries TRBV6-6 and TRBJ1-6, with unresolved D. The CDR3 totals 12 residues. From germline, CDR1 is MNHNY and CDR2 SVGAGI (reference sequence). The V end was cut by 6 bases, the J end by 8 bases, with 8 bases between. DNA of the CDR3: TGTGCCAGCAGAACAAGTGATTCACCCCTCCACTTT. This encodes CASRTSDSPLHF.

The V call is TRBV11-2, the J call TRBJ2-7; D perhaps matches TRBD2 (5 bases). V was cut by 5 bases and J by 13 bases, with 15 bases left in between. CDR1 is SGHAT and CDR2 is FQNNGV in the germline V gene. The CDR3 consists of 11 residues. CDR3 sequence (DNA): TGTGCCAGCAGCGTAGCCCTGGACTCATACTTC. Amino acids: CASSVALDSYF.

The chain couples TRBV14 to TRBJ2-7, with 7 positions matching TRBD1. This CDR3 is 14 amino acids long. In germline, CDR1 is SGHDN, CDR2 FVKESK. Trimming cost V 1 base and J 2 bases; bases outside gene matches: 2. The CDR3 sequence: CASSQGQGPYEQYF. For the CDR3, the DNA is TGTGCCAGCAGCCAAGGACAGGGCCCCTACGAGCAGTACTTC.

This chain joins TRBV7-3 and TRBJ2-1, with TRBD2 matching over 10 bases. Germline CDR1 SGHTA, CDR2 FQGTGA. J was trimmed by 8 bases and V by 2 bases; bases with no gene match: 15. The CDR3 loop spans 18 amino acids. The CDR3: CASSLPPQSGRAVDEQFF. DNA for the CDR3: TGTGCCAGCAGCTTACCCCCCCAGAGCGGGAGGGCCGTCGATGAGCAGTTCTTC.

The chain combines TRBV7-2 with TRBJ2-3; D is unresolved. Germline V CDR1 and CDR2: SGHTA, FQGNSA. The length of the CDR3 is 14 residues. With 5 bases removed from V and 2 bases from J, the gap between germline ends came to 11 bases. In nucleotides, the CDR3 is TGTGCCAGCAGCCCCCAGTTGGCCACAGATACGCAGTATTTT. This encodes CASSPQLATDTQYF.

This rearrangement joins TRBV18 to TRBJ1-6; 11 bases line up with TRBD1. V lost 4 bases, J lost 6 bases, and 17 bases stayed unmatched. The CDR3 contains 20 residues. Germline V gene data show CDR1 as KGHSH and CDR2 as LQKENI. The CDR3 DNA reads TGTGCCAGCTCACTGAGTCCCCCAGGGCGGGGACAGGGGGTTAATTCACCCCTCCACTTT. It yields the protein CASSLSPPGRGQGVNSPLHF.

This chain connects TRBV19 to TRBJ1-5; D is uncertain. The CDR3 covers 15 residues. Germline assignment: CDR1 LNHDA and CDR2 SQIVND (reference sequence). V shed 0 bases and J shed 0 bases, with 6 bases lying between them. DNA of the CDR3: TGTGCCAGTAGTATAGAGGCAGGTAGCAATCAGCCCCAGCATTTT. This translates into CASSIEAGSNQPQHF.

The chain carries TRBV5-1 and TRBJ2-3, with 8 nucleotides matching TRBD1. In germline, CDR1 is SGHRS, CDR2 YFSETQ. The CDR3 is 14 amino acids. The V gene end was trimmed by 3 bases and the J gene end by 6 bases; junction bases not matched to a gene: 6. Here the CDR3 DNA reads TGCGCCAGCAGCTCCGGACAGGGAAGGGATACGCAGTATTTT. The encoded protein is CASSSGQGRDTQYF.

This chain connects TRBV7-2 to TRBJ2-3, with D perhaps matching TRBD1 (5 bases). CDR1 and CDR2 from the germline V gene are SGHTA and FQGNSA. V was shortened by 2 bases and J by 0 bases, with 15 bases between the two germline ends. CDR3 length equals 17 residues. Here the CDR3 DNA reads TGTGCCAGCAGCTTAAGGTTGCCAGGGTGGAGCACAGATACGCAGTATTTT. Translated, it gives CASSLRLPGWSTDTQYF.

This chain links TRBV5-1 with TRBJ2-3; D might be TRBD2 (6 bases). The V gene's germline CDR1 is SGHRS and CDR2 YFSETQ. V lost 7 bases to trimming and J lost 2 bases, with 11 bases between them. The CDR3 extends over 13 amino acids. CDR3 DNA: TGCGCCAGCGCTTCTAGCGACACAGATACGCAGTATTTT. Its protein is CASASSDTDTQYF.

The chain employs TRBV6-9 and TRBJ2-7, with a possible D match to TRBD1 (6 bases). The germline CDR1 and CDR2 sequences are MNHGY and SVAAGI. The V gene lost 0 bases and the J gene lost 0 bases, with 9 bases spanning the gap. The CDR3 is 15 amino acids. The CDR3 coding sequence is TGTGCCAGCAGTTATTCACCGGACAGCTCCTACGAGCAGTACTTC. Protein sequence: CASSYSPDSSYEQYF.

CDR3 nucleotides: TGTGCCAGCAGCTTAGATGGATCTAGCGGACAGAGGACCTATGGCTACACCTTC. Translating it yields CASSLDGSSGQRTYGYTF. The chain employs TRBV7-2 and TRBJ1-2; D might be TRBD1 (6 bases). Germline values: CDR1 SGHTA, CDR2 FQGNSA. The CDR3 has 18 amino acids. V lost 1 base, J lost 4 bases, and 22 bases lay in between.

V usage is TRBV7-6 and J usage is TRBJ2-7; D perhaps matches TRBD1 (6 bases). The germline V gene encodes CDR1 SGHVS and CDR2 FNYEAQ. V gave up 1 base and J gave up 3 bases, with 13 bases separating them. The CDR3 runs to 15 residues. This chain's CDR3 is CASSLGSGVGYEQYF. CDR3 DNA: TGTGCCAGCAGCTTAGGGTCAGGGGTCGGCTACGAGCAGTACTTC. Full variable domain (outside the CDR3, taken from reference TRBV7-6 and TRBJ2-7): GAGVSQSPRYKVTKRGQDVALRCDPISGHVSLYWYRQALGQGPEFLTYFNYEAQQDKSGLPNDRFSAERPEGSISTLTIQRTEQRDSAMYRCASSLGSGVGYEQYFGPGTRLTVT.

This sequence joins TRBV4-3 and TRBJ1-3; 10 bases fit TRBD1. Per germline, CDR1 LGHNA and CDR2 YSLEER. This CDR3 has 17 residues. V gave up 0 bases and J gave up 1 base; unmatched junction bases: 3. The CDR3 DNA reads as TGCGCCAGCAGCCAAGACGGGACAGGGGATTCTGGAAACACCATATATTTT. Translated, it gives CASSQDGTGDSGNTIYF.

The rearrangement uses TRBV5-4 and TRBJ1-1; TRBD1 agrees at 8 bases. The CDR3 extends over 14 amino acids. The germline gives CDR1 SGHNT, CDR2 YYREEE (reference sequence). V lost 4 bases to trimming and J lost 3 bases; unmatched junction nucleotides: 5. The CDR3 sequence: CASSRQGAHTEAFF. Written as DNA, the CDR3 is TGTGCCAGCAGCCGGCAGGGGGCGCACACTGAAGCTTTCTTT.

This clone was detected a few times. The rearrangement links TRBV7-9 to TRBJ2-1; 13 nucleotides line up with TRBD2. Germline CDR1 SEHNR, CDR2 FQNEAQ (reference sequence). The CDR3 spans 18 residues. Trimming cost V 2 bases and J 9 bases; bases outside gene matches: 13. The CDR3 bases are TGTGCCAGCAGCTTATCAAGCTTCGGACTAGCGGGAGCAAGTGAGCAGTTCTTC. Protein product: CASSLSSFGLAGASEQFF.

This chain joins TRBV28 and TRBJ2-3, with 11 bases identical to TRBD2. V trimming: 6 bases; J trimming: 2 bases; junction bases outside the gene matches: 4. Per germline, CDR1 MDHEN and CDR2 SYDVKM. The CDR3 extends over 15 amino acids. The CDR3 reads CASSLAGGFTDTQYF. The CDR3 nucleotides read TGTGCCAGCAGCTTAGCGGGAGGGTTCACAGATACGCAGTATTTT.

This rearrangement joins TRBV7-2 to TRBJ2-7; D may be TRBD2 (6 bases). The CDR3 has 14 amino acids. V lost 2 bases, J lost 2 bases, and 10 bases lay in between. The V gene's germline CDR1 is SGHTA and CDR2 FQGNSA. CDR3 DNA sequence: TGTGCCAGCAGCTTACTCGGGGGTGCCTACGAGCAGTACTTC. Translation: CASSLLGGAYEQYF.

V is TRBV5-1 and J is TRBJ1-3, with unresolved D. V was cut by 3 bases and J by 1 base, with 8 bases left in between. The germline V gene encodes CDR1 SGHRS and CDR2 YFSETQ. The CDR3 runs to 14 residues. The CDR3, as DNA: TGCGCCAGCAGCTCCTCTAGTTCTGGAAACACCATATATTTT. This codes for CASSSSSSGNTIYF.